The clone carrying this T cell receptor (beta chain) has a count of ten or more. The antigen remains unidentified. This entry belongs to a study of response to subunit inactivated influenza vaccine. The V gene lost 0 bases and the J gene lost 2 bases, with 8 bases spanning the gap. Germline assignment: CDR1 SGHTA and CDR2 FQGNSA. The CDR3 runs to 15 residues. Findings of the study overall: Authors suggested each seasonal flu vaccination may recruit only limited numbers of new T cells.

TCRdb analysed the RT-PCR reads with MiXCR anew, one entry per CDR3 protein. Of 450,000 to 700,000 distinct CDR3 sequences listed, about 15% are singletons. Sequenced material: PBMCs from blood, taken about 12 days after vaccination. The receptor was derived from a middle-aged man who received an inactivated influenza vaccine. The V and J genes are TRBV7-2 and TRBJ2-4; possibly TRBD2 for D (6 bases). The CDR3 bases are TGTGCCAGCAGCTTAGCCGGGGGTACCAAAAACATTCAGTACTTC. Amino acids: CASSLAGGTKNIQYF.